This T cell receptor beta chain comes out of a study of cytomegalovirus exposure and HLA in healthy donors. The study, taken as a whole, reports: CMV serostatus was the only recorded immune exposure for donors. Among the most significant clusters, several appeared linked to common viral pathogens in a later analysis. Exclusion applied to some V segments, including TRBV6-2 and TRBV6-3, as they were indistinguishable.

From germline, CDR1 is SEHNR and CDR2 FQNEAQ (reference sequence). Trimming took 1 base from V and 6 from J, leaving 9 bases between them. The CDR3 length is 14 residues. PCR used 60 Vbeta primers and 13 Jbeta primers. Assay used: immunoSEQ multiplex PCR; TCRdb lists only in-frame clones, some missing. The table lists 98,000 or so clones, around 77% of them singletons. To note about this clone: Its antigen remains unknown.

Sequenced sample: PBMCs. The source of this sequence is a female donor in good health and CMV-seronegative. J is TRBJ2-2 and V is TRBV7-9; maybe TRBD1 (5 bases). CDR3 residues: CASSLGMTAGELFF. The DNA for the CDR3 is TGTGCCAGCAGCTTAGGGATGACAGCCGGGGAGCTGTTTTTT.